Shown below are 2 T cell receptor beta chains from a single sample sequenced in a study of blood T cell repertoires in COVID-19. The assay was immunoSEQ multiplex PCR, and TCRdb's table has in-frame clones only and misses some. The sample includes some 130,000 clones, roughly 90% of them seen just once. The sequencing sample was made of peripheral blood. These receptors all come from a man aged 55 to 70 with COVID-19, enrolled during active disease.

The chain has TRBV29-1 and TRBJ1-1; no clear D. The length of the CDR3 is 13 residues. The germline V and J ends were trimmed by 4 bases and 3 bases, with 12 bases remaining between them. The germline CDR1 and CDR2 sequences are SQVTM and ANQGSEA. The CDR3 here is CSVGTRPDTEAFF. DNA of the CDR3: TGCAGCGTTGGAACTCGCCCTGACACTGAAGCTTTCTTT.

The rearrangement uses TRBV7-2 and TRBJ2-1; the match to TRBD2 covers 7 bases. The V gene end was trimmed by 0 bases and the J gene end by 2 bases; junction bases not matched to a gene: 1. This CDR3 is 15 amino acids long. In germline, CDR1 is SGHTA, CDR2 FQGNSA. CDR3 nucleotides: TGTGCCAGCAGCTTAGCCCGGGGGGCCTACAATGAGCAGTTCTTC. Protein product: CASSLARGAYNEQFF.